Shown below are 21 T cell receptor beta chains from a single sample sequenced in a study of Ad26.COV2.S vaccination and SARS-CoV-2 variants. The treatment denotes: 19 received Ad26.COV2.S at low or high dose, single or two shots; 5 received placebo; per-sample allocation not given. Collection of samples fell on day 63 after the first vaccine or placebo injection. Clones were sequenced by immunoSEQ multiplex PCR, and TCRdb holds only the in-frame ones, with some missing. The sample has roughly 410,000 clones; about four fifths are singletons. The material was peripheral blood, obtained in a trial of Ad26.COV2.S vaccine versus placebo. These receptors were taken from a person between 18 and 59 years old who received the Ad26.COV2.S COVID-19 vaccine or a placebo.

V gene TRBV5-1 combines with J gene TRBJ2-1; the match to TRBD2 covers 9 bases. The CDR3 runs 13 residues. CDR1 is SGHRS and CDR2 is YFSETQ in the germline V gene. The V and J ends lost 6 bases and 9 bases, in that order; junction bases with no gene match: 7. CDR3 in amino acids: CASTAGGLFEQFF. The CDR3 nucleotides are TGCGCCAGCACGGCGGGGGGGCTTTTTGAGCAGTTCTTC.

This clone was detected a few times. The CDR3 DNA is TGTGCCAGCAGCCAAGTCCAGCGGGAGACCCAGTACTTC. Its translation: CASSQVQRETQYF. The chain uses TRBV14 and TRBJ2-5; D is perhaps TRBD2 (5 bases). Germline CDR1 is SGHDN and CDR2 is FVKESK. V lost 1 base and J 5 bases, leaving 8 bases between the germline ends. The CDR3 contains 13 residues.

The chain employs TRBV9 and TRBJ2-5; maybe TRBD2 (10 bases). The CDR3 consists of 18 residues. Germline CDR1 reads SGDLS; CDR2 reads YYNGEE. Trimming cost V 3 bases and J 9 bases, with 30 bases left between them. CDR3: CASSGTGTGLAGGGPQYF. Here the CDR3 DNA reads TGTGCCAGCAGCGGAACCGGGACAGGGTTAGCGGGAGGAGGGCCCCAGTACTTC.

In its sample, this clone was seen a few times. This chain connects TRBV19 to TRBJ1-6; D is unresolved. Between the trimmed V and J ends, which lost 0 bases and 7 bases, there was a span of 10 bases. The germline CDR1 and CDR2 sequences are LNHDA and SQIVND (reference sequence). The CDR3 runs to 15 residues. The CDR3 loop reads CASSIEATVNSPLHF. The CDR3 DNA reads as TGTGCCAGTAGTATAGAGGCTACAGTAAATTCACCCCTCCACTTT.

The chain employs TRBV5-1 and TRBJ1-6; a weak D match, TRBD1 (6 bases). The germline gives CDR1 SGHRS, CDR2 YFSETQ. This CDR3 has 17 residues. The V gene lost 3 bases and the J gene lost 6 bases, with 19 bases spanning the gap. The CDR3 DNA reads TGCGCCAGCAGCTGGGGCCCACAGGGAGTAGTTAATTCACCCCTCCACTTT. Protein sequence: CASSWGPQGVVNSPLHF.

The chain combines TRBV27 with TRBJ2-1; weak D call: TRBD1 (6 bases). Germline V CDR1 and CDR2: MNHEY, SMNVEV (reference sequence). There are 13 residues in the CDR3. Trimming took 3 bases from V and 4 from J, leaving 7 bases between them. CDR3 loop: CASSLGHYNEQFF. CDR3 sequence (DNA): TGTGCCAGCAGTTTGGGACATTACAATGAGCAGTTCTTC.

The chain is built from TRBV11-1 and TRBJ1-1; D is unclear. This CDR3 is built from 15 residues. With 3 bases removed from V and 0 bases from J, the gap between germline ends came to 11 bases. The germline V gene has CDR1 SGHAT and CDR2 FQDESV (reference sequence). The CDR3 is CASSFDAGLNTEAFF. The DNA of the CDR3 is TGTGCCAGCAGCTTCGATGCAGGCCTGAACACTGAAGCTTTCTTT.

V and J are TRBV12-5 and TRBJ1-5; tentative D call: TRBD1 (5 bases). V dropped 7 bases and J dropped 3 bases, with 13 bases sitting between them. The CDR3 loop spans 14 amino acids. Germline values: CDR1 LGHNT, CDR2 FRNRAP. CDR3 residues: CASDLAGHNQPQHF. In DNA, the CDR3 is TGTGCTAGTGATCTGGCAGGGCACAATCAGCCCCAGCATTTT.

The chain links TRBV7-3 to TRBJ2-3; TRBD2 matches at 10 bases. CDR3 length equals 17 residues. V lost 2 bases, J lost 5 bases, and 10 bases stayed unmatched. The germline V gene encodes CDR1 SGHTA and CDR2 FQGTGA. Written as DNA, the CDR3 is TGTGCCAGCAGCTTACTAGCGGGGGTCTACGGGGAAGATACGCAGTATTTT. Protein sequence: CASSLLAGVYGEDTQYF.

This clone was detected many times. The chain employs TRBV30 and TRBJ2-7; the match to TRBD2 covers 7 bases. The V gene end was trimmed by 2 bases and the J gene end by 6 bases; junction bases not matched to a gene: 1. The CDR3 has 11 residues. Germline V gene sequence: CDR1 GTSNPN, CDR2 SVGIG (reference sequence). The CDR3 nucleotides read TGTGCCTGGAGTTGGGAGGGCGAGCAGTACTTC. This gives the protein CAWSWEGEQYF.

This clone was seen a few times. CDR3 amino acids: CASSLGWGGEDTQYF. CDR3 DNA: TGTGCCAGCAGCTTAGGATGGGGGGGAGAAGATACGCAGTATTTT. This chain links TRBV11-3 with TRBJ2-3; 7 nucleotides line up with TRBD2. This CDR3 spans 15 amino acids. V shed 1 base, J shed 5 bases, and the junction held 6 bases outside the gene matches. Germline lookup yields CDR1 SGHNT and CDR2 YENEEA.

The V call is TRBV5-1, the J call TRBJ1-1; D perhaps matches TRBD1 (5 bases). The V gene's germline CDR1 is SGHRS and CDR2 YFSETQ. The CDR3 is 12 residues long. The V end lost 4 bases, the J end lost 10 bases, and 14 bases lay between the germline ends. CDR3 sequence: CASSLGDDGAFF. CDR3 in DNA: TGCGCCAGCAGCCTGGGGGACGACGGAGCTTTCTTT.

The V call is TRBV4-1, the J call TRBJ2-3; D gene ambiguous. The CDR3 covers 14 residues. CDR1 and CDR2 from the germline V gene are MGHRA and YSYEKL. With 0 bases removed from V and 2 bases from J, the gap between germline ends came to 6 bases. CDR3 bases: TGCGCCAGCAGCCAAGACCCGAACACAGATACGCAGTATTTT. This encodes CASSQDPNTDTQYF.

The V call is TRBV2, the J call TRBJ2-7, with 10 bases fitting TRBD1. This CDR3 comprises 15 residues. Unmatched junction bases numbered 8, after V lost 6 bases and J lost 3 bases. Germline CDR1 is SNHLY and CDR2 is FYNNEI. In DNA form, the CDR3 reads TGTGCCAGCAGACGGGACAGGGGAACTATCTACGAGCAGTACTTC. It is translated as CASRRDRGTIYEQYF.

The CDR3 spells CASSEGGIYGYTF. The CDR3, as DNA: TGTGCCAGCAGTGAAGGTGGAATCTATGGCTACACCTTC. This sequence joins TRBV2 and TRBJ1-2; no clear D. The germline gives CDR1 SNHLY, CDR2 FYNNEI. This CDR3 has 13 residues. Trimming took off 1 base at V and 4 bases at J, with 7 bases between the two ends.

As concerns this clone: Possible read error: a much larger clone is one base away. The chain carries TRBV27 and TRBJ1-2; D might be TRBD1 (5 bases). V shed 3 bases and J shed 1 base, with 6 bases lying between them. In germline, CDR1 is MNHEY, CDR2 SMNVEV (reference sequence). The CDR3 runs 13 residues. As DNA, the CDR3 is TGTGCCAGCAGTTTGCAGGGTAACTATGGCTACACCTTC. As protein: CASSLQGNYGYTF.

The chain recombines TRBV5-8 with TRBJ1-1, with D unclear. Trimming took off 0 bases at V and 0 bases at J, with 12 bases between the two ends. The germline V gene has CDR1 SGHTS and CDR2 YDEGEE. This CDR3 is 16 amino acids long. The DNA of the CDR3 is TGTGCCAGCAGCTTGGGCCGGGCATACATGAACACTGAAGCTTTCTTT. Protein: CASSLGRAYMNTEAFF.

The chain recombines TRBV5-1 with TRBJ1-1; D perhaps matches TRBD1 (5 bases). V gave up 1 base and J gave up 1 base, with 8 bases separating them. The CDR3 consists of 14 residues. Germline assignment: CDR1 SGHRS and CDR2 YFSETQ. The CDR3 is CASSLLGPNTEAFF. Here the CDR3 DNA reads TGCGCCAGCAGCTTGTTGGGGCCGAACACTGAAGCTTTCTTT.

The V and J genes are TRBV4-1 and TRBJ2-7; D remains unclear. The V gene's germline CDR1 is MGHRA and CDR2 YSYEKL. The CDR3 totals 12 residues. V was shortened by 0 bases and J by 6 bases, with 6 bases between the two germline ends. The CDR3 region has the DNA TGCGCCAGCAGCCAAGACGGGTTCGAGCAGTACTTC. This codes for CASSQDGFEQYF.

CDR3 protein: CASSQGQGRNEQFF. Written as DNA, the CDR3 is TGCGCCAGCAGCCAGGGACAGGGGAGGAATGAGCAGTTCTTC. V and J are TRBV4-1 and TRBJ2-1; 10 nucleotides line up with TRBD1. V shed 3 bases and J 7 bases; nucleotides not matched to a gene: 3. Germline loops: CDR1 MGHRA, CDR2 YSYEKL. The CDR3 runs to 14 residues.

CDR3 DNA: TGTGCCAGCTCACCACAAAGCACTAATGAAAAACTGTTTTTT. Amino acids: CASSPQSTNEKLFF. This rearrangement joins TRBV18 to TRBJ1-4; D call uncertain. Germline lookup yields CDR1 KGHSH and CDR2 LQKENI. The CDR3 extends over 14 amino acids. V was shortened by 1 base and J by 2 bases, with 5 bases between the two germline ends.